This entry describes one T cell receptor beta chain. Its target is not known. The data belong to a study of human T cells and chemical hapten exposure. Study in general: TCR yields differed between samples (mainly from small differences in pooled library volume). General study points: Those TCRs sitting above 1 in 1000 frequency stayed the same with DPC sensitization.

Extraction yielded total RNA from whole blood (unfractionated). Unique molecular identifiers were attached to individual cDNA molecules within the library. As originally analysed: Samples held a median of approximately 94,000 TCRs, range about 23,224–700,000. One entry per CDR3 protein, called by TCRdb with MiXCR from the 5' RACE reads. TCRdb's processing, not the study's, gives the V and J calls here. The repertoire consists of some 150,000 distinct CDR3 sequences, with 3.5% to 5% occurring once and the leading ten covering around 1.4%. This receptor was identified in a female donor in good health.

CDR3 in amino acids: CASSRGPTLDTNTGELFF. The CDR3 DNA is TGCGCCAGCAGCCGTGGGCCCACACTCGACACGAACACCGGGGAGCTGTTTTTT. The rearrangement joins TRBV4-1 to TRBJ2-2; D remains unclear. This CDR3 is built from 18 residues. The V end was cut by 4 bases, the J end by 0 bases, with 18 bases between. Germline CDR1 is MGHRA and CDR2 is YSYEKL.